The T cell receptor beta chain under discussion was sequenced for a study of T cell clones after liver transplantation. Study in general: Graft-donor-reactive sequences were compared with third-party-reactive TCRbeta sequences from pre-transplant mixed lymphocyte reactions. Tolerance: complete withdrawal held at least one year, liver enzymes staying within twice normal.

This clone came up a few times. The CDR3 is 16 amino acids. Germline V gene lookup returns CDR1 SGHTA and CDR2 FQGNSA. Trimming cost V 1 base and J 1 base; bases outside gene matches: 3. Some clones are missing from TCRdb's copy, which holds only in-frame ones; the method was immunoSEQ multiplex PCR. The sample holds tens of thousands of clones; 60% to 80% are singletons and the top ten take roughly a tenth. This sequence joins TRBV7-2 and TRBJ2-2; TRBD1 aligns across 7 bases. Sequenced material: CD4+ T cells from blood, taken at the 22-month timepoint. The source is a human patient who received a liver transplant. Some T cells may be graft donor cells. The CDR3: CASSLVGGMNTGELFF. CDR3 sequence (DNA): TGTGCCAGCAGCTTAGTAGGGGGCATGAACACCGGGGAGCTGTTTTTT.